This T cell receptor beta chain was profiled in a study of cytomegalovirus exposure and HLA in healthy donors. In germline, CDR1 is SGHDT, CDR2 YYEEEE. The CDR3 is 13 residues long. V lost 4 bases to trimming and J lost 5 bases; unmatched junction nucleotides: 6. PCR was performed using 60 Vbeta and 13 Jbeta primers. Assay used: immunoSEQ multiplex PCR; TCRdb lists only in-frame clones, some missing. The table includes around 130,000 clones, more than 80% detected once. This TCR was recovered from a woman between 40 and 50 years old in good health and CMV-seropositive. The chain combines TRBV5-6 with TRBJ2-7; TRBD1 matches at 7 bases. Sequences were obtained from PBMCs. CDR3 amino acids: CASSGDRDHEQYF. CDR3 DNA: TGTGCCAGCAGCGGTGACAGGGATCACGAGCAGTACTTC.